The clone carrying this T cell receptor (beta chain) has just one count. Antigen specificity is unknown. The data originate from a study of neoadjuvant anti-PD-1 for oral cavity cancer. Looking at the study overall: Patients mostly received three to four biweekly nivolumab doses at 3 mg/kg before surgery. Patients without progression received a fourth nivolumab dose around day 43, then surgical resection on days 50-56.

Overall study results and limits: After neoadjuvant nivolumab, PBMC T cell clonality was significantly higher in non-responders than responders.

Libraries were prepared by immunoSEQ multiplex PCR; TCRdb keeps only in-frame clonotypes and omits some of them. The data contain about 14,000 clones, 71% of them singletons. Stage II-IVA oral cavity squamous cell carcinoma was new and untreated by systemic or radiation therapy. The CDR3 covers 16 residues. V gave up 5 bases and J gave up 2 bases; unmatched junction bases: 8. The germline CDR1 and CDR2 sequences are SGHVS and FQNEAQ. The sequence derives from a person between 40 and 80 years old with oral cavity squamous cell carcinoma. Sequencing used PBMCs, obtained before nivolumab (anti-PD-1) treatment. The J gene is TRBJ2-3, the V gene TRBV7-8, with 9 bases matching TRBD2. CDR3 loop: CASSKGLAYLTDTQYF. CDR3 in DNA: TGTGCCAGCAGCAAGGGACTAGCTTACCTCACAGATACGCAGTATTTT.